One and the same sample provided the 30 T cell receptor beta chains below, sequenced in a study of blood T cell repertoires in COVID-19 (dated by TCRdb to 2018 to 2021). The method was the immunoSEQ multiplex PCR assay. Held by TCRdb, this immuneACCESS table contains in-frame sequences only and omits some clones. Under half of the omission traces to an unresolved V gene where checked; the cause of the rest is unknown. Present in this sample are some 250,000 clones, approximately 90% of which were seen just once. The ten largest clones add up to roughly 8.6% of the sample. Material: PBMCs or T cells enriched from blood (not recorded which). The receptors come from a middle-aged man who had recovered from COVID-19.

The V gene is TRBV3-1 (or the pseudogene TRBV3-2), the J gene TRBJ1-4; D is unresolved. The CDR3 extends over 12 amino acids. Germline V lookup: CDR1 LGHDT, CDR2 YNNKEL (reference sequence). Trimming shortened V by 0 bases and J by 13 bases, and 9 bases separated the two germline ends. Written as DNA, the CDR3 is TGTGCCAGCAGCCAAGATTGGACTGGACTGTTTTTT. Translated: CASSQDWTGLFF.

The chain uses TRBV11-1 and TRBJ2-1; D might be TRBD1 (6 bases). V gave up 5 bases and J gave up 5 bases, with 19 bases separating them. Germline CDR1 reads SGHAT; CDR2 reads FQDESV (reference sequence). The CDR3 is 16 amino acids. The CDR3 protein is CASSPRRGGYDNEQFF. In DNA form, the CDR3 reads TGTGCCAGCAGCCCTAGGAGAGGGGGTTACGACAATGAGCAGTTCTTC.

The CDR3 sequence is CASSFQSGSSYEQYF. The CDR3 coding sequence is TGTGCCAGCAGCTTCCAGAGCGGCAGCTCCTACGAGCAGTACTTC. The rearrangement uses TRBV5-4 and TRBJ2-7, with D maybe TRBD2 (5 bases). The CDR3 loop spans 15 amino acids. V gave up 2 bases and J gave up 0 bases, with 12 bases separating them. Germline CDR1 is SGHNT and CDR2 is YYREEE (reference sequence).

J is TRBJ1-6 and V is TRBV7-9, with D hard to call. Trimming cost V 5 bases and J 8 bases, with 16 bases left between them. The CDR3 is 15 amino acids. Germline lookup yields CDR1 SEHNR and CDR2 FQNEAQ (reference sequence). The CDR3 region is CASSPHSPRDSPLHF. The DNA of the CDR3 is TGTGCCAGCAGCCCCCACTCGCCGAGGGATTCACCCCTCCACTTT. Full variable domain (rest looked up from reference TRBV7-9 and TRBJ1-6): DTGVSQNPRHKITKRGQNVTFRCDPISEHNRLYWYRQTLGQGPEFLTYFQNEAQLEKSRLLSDRFSAERPKGSFSTLEIQRTEQGDSAMYLCASSPHSPRDSPLHFGNGTRLTVT.

V is TRBV4-1 and J is TRBJ1-4; D may be TRBD1 (5 bases). Trimming pared 2 bases from V and 8 bases from J, leaving 15 bases between. This CDR3 is 15 amino acids long. Germline lookup yields CDR1 MGHRA and CDR2 YSYEKL. DNA for the CDR3: TGCGCCAGCAGCCAATCAAGGGGCCGGGGGGAAAAACTGTTTTTT. Translated, it gives CASSQSRGRGEKLFF.

The chain is built from TRBV20-1 and TRBJ2-1; 8 bases line up with TRBD1. The CDR3 has 16 residues. Germline V gene lookup returns CDR1 DFQATT and CDR2 SNEGSKA (reference sequence). V was pared by 3 bases and J by 0 bases, with 7 bases of the junction left unmatched. This CDR3 is CSASRQGLGSYNEQFF. The DNA for the CDR3 is TGCAGTGCTAGTAGACAGGGGTTGGGCTCCTACAATGAGCAGTTCTTC.

The rearrangement links TRBV5-1 to TRBJ2-5, with D perhaps matching TRBD1 (6 bases). CDR1 is SGHRS and CDR2 is YFSETQ in the germline V gene. The CDR3 contains 14 residues. V dropped 5 bases and J dropped 5 bases, with 16 bases sitting between them. As DNA, the CDR3 is TGCGCCAGCAGTCACCGAGGGGGTCGGGAGACCCAGTACTTC. Its protein is CASSHRGGRETQYF.

J is TRBJ2-3 and V is TRBV11-1, with D maybe TRBD2 (5 bases). The CDR3 has 15 amino acids. V lost 1 base, J lost 1 base, and 9 bases lay in between. The germline V gene has CDR1 SGHAT and CDR2 FQDESV (reference sequence). In nucleotides, the CDR3 is TGTGCCAGCAGCTTAGGAGGGCTCGGCACAGATACGCAGTATTTT. Protein sequence: CASSLGGLGTDTQYF.

The rearrangement joins TRBV4-1 to TRBJ2-7; D is perhaps TRBD1 (6 bases). The V end was cut by 0 bases, the J end by 3 bases, with 12 bases between. This CDR3 has 15 amino acids. CDR1 is MGHRA, CDR2 YSYEKL, per germline. The chain's CDR3 is CASSQDLGANYEQYF. CDR3 in DNA: TGCGCCAGCAGCCAAGATTTGGGGGCGAACTACGAGCAGTACTTC.

This chain uses TRBV15 with TRBJ1-2; the D is unclear. The length of the CDR3 is 15 residues. CDR1 is LNHNV, CDR2 YYDKDF, per germline (reference sequence). With 4 bases removed from V and 3 bases from J, the gap between germline ends came to 15 bases. The CDR3 sequence is CATSTRLPRDYGYTF. In DNA, the CDR3 is TGTGCCACCAGCACCCGACTCCCACGGGACTATGGCTACACCTTC.

The chain uses TRBV12-3 or TRBV12-4 and TRBJ2-7, with a possible D match to TRBD1 (5 bases). The V gene lost 6 bases and the J gene lost 6 bases, with 9 bases spanning the gap. CDR3 length: 11 amino acids. This CDR3 is CASSPQGEQYF. CDR3 in DNA: TGTGCCAGCAGCCCTCAGGGCGAGCAGTACTTC.

V gene TRBV6-5 combines with J gene TRBJ2-7, with 8 bases lining up with TRBD1. V trimming: 0 bases; J trimming: 6 bases; junction bases outside the gene matches: 7. The CDR3 length is 15 residues. Germline-derived CDR1 and CDR2 are MNHEY and SVGAGI. The DNA for the CDR3 is TGTGCCAGCAGTTACTCGACAGGGGAGAGGAGCGAGCAGTACTTC. It specifies CASSYSTGERSEQYF.

This chain joins TRBV30 and TRBJ1-1; perhaps TRBD1 as D (6 bases). Germline V gene data show CDR1 as GTSNPN and CDR2 as SVGIG (reference sequence). The length of the CDR3 is 14 residues. With 3 bases removed from V and 5 bases from J, the gap between germline ends came to 16 bases. DNA of the CDR3: TGTGCCTGGAGGGAACAGGGTGGTTTGACTGAAGCTTTCTTT. Translation gives CAWREQGGLTEAFF.

The J gene is TRBJ1-4, the V gene TRBV29-1, with 9 bases identical to TRBD1. Germline V CDR1 and CDR2: SQVTM, ANQGSEA. With 6 bases clipped from V and 6 bases from J, the junction kept 5 bases outside the gene matches. CDR3 size: 13 residues. The CDR3 loop is CSVRRDRDEKLFF. For the CDR3, the DNA is TGCAGCGTACGCCGGGACAGGGATGAAAAACTGTTTTTT.

This clone was found a few times. The V call is TRBV30, the J call TRBJ1-2, with D perhaps matching TRBD1 (5 bases). The CDR3 is made up of 13 amino acids. CDR1 and CDR2 (germline): GTSNPN, SVGIG (reference sequence). The V gene lost 0 bases and the J gene lost 5 bases, with 10 bases spanning the gap. CDR3 residues: CAWSVPGGYGYTF. CDR3 in DNA: TGTGCCTGGAGTGTACCGGGGGGATATGGCTACACCTTC.

The V call is TRBV15, the J call TRBJ2-1; perhaps TRBD2 as D (7 bases). The germline V gene encodes CDR1 LNHNV and CDR2 YYDKDF (reference sequence). The CDR3 runs 16 residues. Trimming took 0 bases from V and 6 from J, leaving 15 bases between them. CDR3 nucleotides: TGTGCCACCAGCAGAGATTCGTGGGGAGGGGGCAATGAGCAGTTCTTC. Protein product: CATSRDSWGGGNEQFF.

The V call is TRBV20-1, the J call TRBJ2-1, with 11 bases fitting TRBD2. V lost 3 bases and J lost 7; bases outside the gene matches: 20. This CDR3 is built from 19 residues. Germline CDR1 and CDR2: DFQATT and SNEGSKA (reference sequence). CDR3 loop: CSASRRLAGKSGRYNEQFF. In DNA form, the CDR3 reads TGCAGTGCTAGTCGGAGACTAGCGGGAAAGTCAGGCCGGTATAATGAGCAGTTCTTC.

This clone was counted a single time. The chain is built from TRBV28 and TRBJ2-6; perhaps TRBD1 as D (5 bases). In germline, CDR1 is MDHEN, CDR2 SYDVKM. The V and J ends lost 4 bases and 0 bases respectively, with 16 bases between them. The CDR3 consists of 18 residues. The CDR3 bases are TGTGCCAGCAGTTCCCCGGACATGTACGACTCTGGGGCCAACGTCCTGACTTTC. Translated: CASSSPDMYDSGANVLTF.

The chain uses TRBV7-6 and TRBJ1-4; 7 nucleotides align to TRBD1. Germline CDR1 reads SGHVS; CDR2 reads FNYEAQ. The CDR3 spans 16 residues. V lost 2 bases to trimming and J lost 8 bases; unmatched junction nucleotides: 11. The CDR3 is CASSLISDRVGEKLFF. In DNA form, the CDR3 reads TGTGCCAGCAGCTTAATTTCAGACAGGGTAGGCGAAAAACTGTTTTTT.

V usage is TRBV3-1 (or the pseudogene TRBV3-2) and J usage is TRBJ2-7; D not resolved. This CDR3 has 12 residues. CDR1 is LGHDT and CDR2 is YNNKEL in the germline V gene (reference sequence). V lost 1 base to trimming and J lost 3 bases, with 4 bases between them. CDR3 DNA sequence: TGTGCCAGCAGCCAAGGGCTCTACGAGCAGTACTTC. Protein sequence: CASSQGLYEQYF.

This chain's CDR3 is CASSLTRENTDTQYF. Here the CDR3 DNA reads TGTGCCAGCAGCTTAACTCGGGAAAACACAGATACGCAGTATTTT. The genes are TRBV7-3 and TRBJ2-3, with D tentatively TRBD2 (5 bases). Trimming took off 0 bases at V and 2 bases at J, with 9 bases between the two ends. Per germline, CDR1 SGHTA and CDR2 FQGTGA. CDR3 size: 15 residues.

The gene calls are TRBV29-1 and TRBJ2-5; 8 nucleotides align to TRBD1. V was clipped by 5 bases and J by 2 bases; unmatched bases: 7. Germline V gene data show CDR1 as SQVTM and CDR2 as ANQGSEA. This CDR3 has 14 amino acids. The CDR3 is CSVNGQGQQETQYF. CDR3 nucleotide sequence: TGCAGCGTTAACGGACAGGGACAACAAGAGACCCAGTACTTC.

This chain links TRBV3-1 (or the pseudogene TRBV3-2) with TRBJ1-1, with D maybe TRBD1 (5 bases). There are 15 residues in the CDR3. The V gene's germline CDR1 is LGHDT and CDR2 YNNKEL (reference sequence). The V and J ends lost 4 bases and 3 bases respectively, with 15 bases between them. In DNA form, the CDR3 reads TGTGCCAGCAGCCCACCGAGACAGCAGTACACTGAAGCTTTCTTT. Translated: CASSPPRQQYTEAFF.

This chain links TRBV19 with TRBJ1-2, with D maybe TRBD1 (6 bases). From germline, CDR1 is LNHDA and CDR2 SQIVND (reference sequence). V was shortened by 6 bases and J by 2 bases, with 13 bases between the two germline ends. This CDR3 has 14 residues. CDR3: CASRQDQGNYGYTF. For the CDR3, the DNA is TGTGCCAGTAGACAAGATCAGGGGAACTATGGCTACACCTTC.

The V call is TRBV19, the J call TRBJ2-3; 11 nucleotides align to TRBD2. V trimming: 1 base; J trimming: 4 bases; junction bases outside the gene matches: 7. This CDR3 spans 17 amino acids. Germline CDR1 and CDR2: LNHDA and SQIVND (reference sequence). The CDR3 region is CASSIGLAGGPADTQYF. CDR3 nucleotides: TGTGCCAGTAGTATAGGTTTAGCGGGGGGGCCGGCAGATACGCAGTATTTT.

V is TRBV3-1 (or the pseudogene TRBV3-2) and J is TRBJ2-1; 13 nucleotides match TRBD2. Germline-derived CDR1 and CDR2 are LGHDT and YNNKEL (reference sequence). Trimming took 6 bases from V and 9 from J; bases not matched to a gene: 5. The CDR3 has 14 residues. The CDR3 nucleotides are TGTGCCAGCAGAGGACTAGCGGGAGCTGCTGAGCAGTTCTTC. Protein: CASRGLAGAAEQFF.

The J gene is TRBJ1-1, the V gene TRBV5-1, with D possibly matching TRBD1 (6 bases). There are 14 residues in the CDR3. The germline CDR1 and CDR2 sequences are SGHRS and YFSETQ. The ends were cut back, 4 bases at V and 4 bases at J, with 14 bases in the middle. The CDR3 bases are TGCGCCAGCAGCCCTGACAGCAGGGGCACTGAAGCTTTCTTT. As protein: CASSPDSRGTEAFF.

The V gene is TRBV5-6, the J gene TRBJ2-7; 8 positions match TRBD1. The CDR3 runs to 15 residues. After removal of 1 base from V and 0 bases from J, the junction contained 3 bases not matched to a gene. Per the germline V gene, CDR1 is SGHDT and CDR2 is YYEEEE. The CDR3 nucleotides read TGTGCCAGCAGCTTGAGGGACAGGAGCTCCTACGAGCAGTACTTC. This translates into CASSLRDRSSYEQYF.

The chain carries TRBV7-6 and TRBJ2-1; 9 bases are a match to TRBD1. The CDR3 has 16 amino acids. V shed 5 bases, J shed 6 bases, and the junction held 11 bases outside the gene matches. Germline V gene data show CDR1 as SGHVS and CDR2 as FNYEAQ. The CDR3 reads CASSATTGGTINEQFF. The CDR3 bases are TGTGCCAGCAGCGCGACAACAGGGGGCACCATCAATGAGCAGTTCTTC.

The CDR3, as DNA: TGTGCCAGCCAAAAGACTAGCGGGATCGGAGAGACCCAGTACTTC. Amino acid sequence: CASQKTSGIGETQYF. The chain is built from TRBV25-1 and TRBJ2-5, with 11 bases identical to TRBD2. The CDR3 is 15 amino acids. Per germline, CDR1 MGHDK and CDR2 SYGVNS. V dropped 8 bases and J dropped 4; count of bases not matched to a gene: 9. The full variable domain, with the rest looked up from reference TRBV25-1 and TRBJ2-5, is EADIYQTPRYLVIGTGKKITLECSQTMGHDKMYWYQQDPGMELHLIHYSYGVNSTEKGDLSSESTVSRIRTEHFPLTLESARPSHTSQYLCASQKTSGIGETQYFGPGTRLLVL.